This T cell receptor (beta chain) was sequenced for a study of cytomegalovirus exposure and HLA in healthy donors. At the level of the study: The approximately 670 first-cohort repertoires shared a platform with the approximately 120 validation repertoires, as reported in a later analysis.

Regarding the study as a whole: Per published reports, the classifier diagnosed cytomegalovirus status with high specificity and sensitivity. Cytomegalovirus association was assigned to more than 150 TCR beta chains.

CDR3 length: 15 amino acids. V lost 1 base and J lost 4, with 10 bases in between. Germline V gene data show CDR1 as SGHVS and CDR2 as FNYEAQ. From the roughly 120-subject validation cohort, which was separate from the roughly 690-subject first cohort, the donors were drawn. Comment on this clone: Its antigen is unidentified.

Generated by immunoSEQ multiplex PCR, the TCRdb table keeps only in-frame clones and is missing some. This sample has 100,000 to 150,000 clones, with about 85% found just once. Sample: PBMCs. The rearrangement links TRBV7-6 to TRBJ2-2; a weak D match, TRBD1 (5 bases). This receptor was taken from a man younger than 35 in good health and CMV-seropositive. This CDR3 reads CASSLEGEGTGELFF. The CDR3 DNA follows: TGTGCCAGCAGCTTAGAAGGGGAAGGCACCGGGGAGCTGTTTTTT.